Shown below are 6 T cell receptor beta chains from a single sample sequenced in a study of T cell repertoires in cytomegalovirus infection. TCRdb reprocessed the reads with MiXCR, giving one entry per CDR3 protein. The data hold some 500,000 distinct CDR3 sequences, with 40% observed a single time. What these receptors recognize is not known. The sequencing used cultured PBMCs, collected from culture after CMV antigen stimulation. The receptors derive from a human donor in good health (CMV status not recorded). Some clones in this sample may be carry-over from other donors' samples.

In its sample, this clonotype was seen many times. V and J are TRBV7-8 and TRBJ2-4, with D unresolved. Trimming stripped 1 base from V and 0 bases from J, with 10 bases between. Germline lookup yields CDR1 SGHVS and CDR2 FQNEAQ. The CDR3 consists of 16 residues. The CDR3: CASSLGLTLAKNIQYF. The CDR3 DNA reads as TGTGCCAGCAGCTTAGGACTCACATTAGCCAAAAACATTCAGTACTTC.

V and J are TRBV6-6 and TRBJ1-4; D unclear. Trimming took 7 bases from V and 5 from J, leaving 11 bases between them. This CDR3 spans 13 amino acids. Germline V gene data show CDR1 as MNHNY and CDR2 as SVGAGI (reference sequence). The CDR3 spells CASTRTRNEKLFF. For the CDR3, the DNA is TGTGCCAGCACTAGAACCAGAAATGAAAAACTGTTTTTT.

The chain uses TRBV6-6 and TRBJ1-1; no clear D. V gave up 5 bases and J gave up 3 bases, with 10 bases separating them. The CDR3 is 13 amino acids. Germline V gives CDR1 MNHNY, CDR2 SVGAGI (reference sequence). The CDR3 sequence is CASSQGGDTEAFF. CDR3 DNA sequence: TGTGCCAGCAGTCAAGGTGGGGACACTGAAGCTTTCTTT.

This clonotype turned up a few times. This chain connects TRBV7-9 to TRBJ2-7; D is undetermined. Trimming removed 5 bases from V and 5 bases from J, with 7 bases in between. Germline V gives CDR1 SEHNR, CDR2 FQNEAQ (reference sequence). The CDR3 spans 11 residues. The CDR3 sequence: CASSTFDEQYF. DNA for the CDR3: TGTGCCAGCAGCACGTTCGACGAGCAGTACTTC.

V usage is TRBV20-1 and J usage is TRBJ1-5; possible D gene TRBD1, 5 bases. The V end lost 2 bases, the J end lost 5 bases, and 13 bases lay between the germline ends. This CDR3 has 14 amino acids. The germline CDR1 and CDR2 sequences are DFQATT and SNEGSKA (reference sequence). The CDR3 region is CSARSGAAYQPQHF. The CDR3 nucleotides are TGCAGTGCTAGAAGTGGGGCGGCCTATCAGCCCCAGCATTTT.

Regarding this clonotype: This clone may be a read error of a much larger clone one base away. This chain joins TRBV7-2 and TRBJ1-1; no reliable D call. Germline lookup yields CDR1 SGHTA and CDR2 FQGNSA. The CDR3 length is 14 residues. This CDR3 reads CASNLRLRVGEAFF. The CDR3 nucleotides are TGTGCCAGCAACTTACGGCTGAGGGTTGGAGAAGCTTTCTTT.